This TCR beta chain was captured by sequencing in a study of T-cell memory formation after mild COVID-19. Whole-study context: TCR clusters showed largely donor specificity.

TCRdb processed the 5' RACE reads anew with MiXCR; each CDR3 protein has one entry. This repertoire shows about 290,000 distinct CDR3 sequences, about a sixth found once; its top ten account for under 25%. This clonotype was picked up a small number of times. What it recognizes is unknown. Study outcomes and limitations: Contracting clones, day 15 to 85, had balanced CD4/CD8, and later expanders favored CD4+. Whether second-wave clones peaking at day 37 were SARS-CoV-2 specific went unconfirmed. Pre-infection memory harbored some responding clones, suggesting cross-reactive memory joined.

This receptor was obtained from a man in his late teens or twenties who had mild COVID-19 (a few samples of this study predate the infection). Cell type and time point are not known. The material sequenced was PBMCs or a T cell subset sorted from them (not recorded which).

CDR3 amino acids: CATSDLHRGRETQYF. For the CDR3, the DNA is TGTGCCACCAGTGATTTGCACCGGGGGCGAGAGACCCAGTACTTC. The chain links TRBV24-1 to TRBJ2-5; the D call may be TRBD1 or TRBD2 (6 bases each). This CDR3 is built from 15 residues. The V end lost 0 bases, the J end lost 4 bases, and 11 bases lay between the germline ends. Germline V gene data show CDR1 as KGHDR and CDR2 as SFDVKD.